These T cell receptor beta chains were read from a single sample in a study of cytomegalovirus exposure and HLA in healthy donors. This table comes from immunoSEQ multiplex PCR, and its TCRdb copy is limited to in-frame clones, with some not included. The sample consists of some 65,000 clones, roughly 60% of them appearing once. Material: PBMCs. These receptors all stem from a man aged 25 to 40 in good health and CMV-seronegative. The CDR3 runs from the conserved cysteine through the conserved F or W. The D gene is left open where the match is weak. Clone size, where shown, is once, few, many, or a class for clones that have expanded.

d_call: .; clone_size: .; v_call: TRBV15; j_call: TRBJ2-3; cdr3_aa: CATSSRSGAGPFLDPTTDTQYF; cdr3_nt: TGTGCCACCAGCTCTAGAAGCGGAGCAGGACCCTTTTTGGACCCCACCACAGATACGCAGTATTTT
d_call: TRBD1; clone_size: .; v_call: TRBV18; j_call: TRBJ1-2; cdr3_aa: CASSPGTETYGYTF; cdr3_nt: TGTGCCAGCTCACCCGGGACAGAGACGTATGGCTACACCTTC
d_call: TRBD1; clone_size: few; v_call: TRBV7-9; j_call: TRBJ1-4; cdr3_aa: CASSPGVGQGATNEKLFF; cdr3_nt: TGTGCCAGCAGCCCCGGGGTGGGGCAGGGGGCAACTAATGAAAAACTGTTTTTT
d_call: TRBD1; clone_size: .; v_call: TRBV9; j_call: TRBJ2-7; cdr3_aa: CASSANGQGYEQYF; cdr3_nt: TGTGCCAGCAGCGCCAATGGACAGGGCTACGAGCAGTACTTC
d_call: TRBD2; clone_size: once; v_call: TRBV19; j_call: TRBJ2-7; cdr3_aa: CASSPGGTSGGDISYEQYF; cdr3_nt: TGTGCCAGTAGCCCGGGGGGGACTAGCGGGGGTGACATCTCCTACGAGCAGTACTTC
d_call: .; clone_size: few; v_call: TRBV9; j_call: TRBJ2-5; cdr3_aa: CASSVPGARETQYF; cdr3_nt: TGTGCCAGCAGCGTACCAGGGGCTAGGGAGACCCAGTACTTC
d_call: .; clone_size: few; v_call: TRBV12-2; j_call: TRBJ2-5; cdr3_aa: CASRLKSGLAGEETQYF; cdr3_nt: TGTGCAAGTCGCTTAAAATCCGGGCTAGCGGGGGAAGAGACCCAGTACTTC
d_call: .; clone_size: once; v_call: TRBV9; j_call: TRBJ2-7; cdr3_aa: CASSVDLADEQYF; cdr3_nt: TGTGCCAGCAGCGTAGACCTAGCTGACGAGCAGTACTTC
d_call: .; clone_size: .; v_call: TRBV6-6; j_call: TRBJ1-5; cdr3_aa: CASSSVGTHSNQPQHF; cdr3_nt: TGTGCCAGCAGTTCGGTCGGGACACATAGCAATCAGCCCCAGCATTTT
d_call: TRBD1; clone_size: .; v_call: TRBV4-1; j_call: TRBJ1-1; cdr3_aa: CASSQEDRANTEAFF; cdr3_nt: TGCGCCAGCAGCCAAGAAGACAGGGCGAACACTGAAGCTTTCTTT
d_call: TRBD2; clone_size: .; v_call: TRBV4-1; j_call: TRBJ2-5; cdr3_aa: CASSQGAGGLWETQYF; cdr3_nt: TGCGCCAGCAGCCAAGGAGCGGGGGGGCTGTGGGAGACCCAGTACTTC
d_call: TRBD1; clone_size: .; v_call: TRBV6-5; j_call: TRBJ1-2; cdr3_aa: CASSRGQGPNYGYTF; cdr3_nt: TGTGCCAGCAGTCGGGGACAGGGTCCTAACTATGGCTACACCTTC
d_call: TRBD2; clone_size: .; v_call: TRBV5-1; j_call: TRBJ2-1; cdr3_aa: CASSLAGTSDNEQFF; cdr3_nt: TGCGCCAGCAGCTTGGCCGGGACTAGCGACAATGAGCAGTTCTTC
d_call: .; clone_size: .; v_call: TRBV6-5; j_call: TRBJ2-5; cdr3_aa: CASSYSWGAQETQYF; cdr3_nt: TGTGCCAGCAGTTACTCGTGGGGAGCGCAAGAGACCCAGTACTTC
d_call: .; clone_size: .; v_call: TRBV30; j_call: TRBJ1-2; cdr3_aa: CAWTSGNYGYTF; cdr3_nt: TGTGCCTGGACCTCGGGAAACTATGGCTACACCTTC
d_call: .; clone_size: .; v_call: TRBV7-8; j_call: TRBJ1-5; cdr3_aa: CASSLDRPRSNQPQHF; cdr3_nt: TGTGCCAGCAGCTTAGATCGTCCCAGGAGCAATCAGCCCCAGCATTTT
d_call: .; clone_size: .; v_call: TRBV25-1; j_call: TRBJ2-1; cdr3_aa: CASTRDIGANEQFF; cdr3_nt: TGTGCCAGCACTCGGGACATTGGGGCCAATGAGCAGTTCTTC
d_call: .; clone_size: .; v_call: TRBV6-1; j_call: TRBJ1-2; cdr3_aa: CASSDGERGYTF; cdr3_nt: TGTGCCAGCAGTGACGGGGAGCGCGGCTACACCTTC
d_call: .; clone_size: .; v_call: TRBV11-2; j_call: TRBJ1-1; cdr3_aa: CASSSDSPNTEAFF; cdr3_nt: TGTGCCAGCAGCTCGGACAGCCCGAACACTGAAGCTTTCTTT
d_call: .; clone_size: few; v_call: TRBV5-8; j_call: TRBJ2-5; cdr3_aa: CASRHHGLETQYF; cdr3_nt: TGTGCCAGCCGCCACCATGGGCTAGAGACCCAGTACTTC
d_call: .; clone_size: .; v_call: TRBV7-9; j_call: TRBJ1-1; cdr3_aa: CASSKTGSTEAFF; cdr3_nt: TGTGCCAGCAGCAAGACTGGTAGCACTGAAGCTTTCTTT
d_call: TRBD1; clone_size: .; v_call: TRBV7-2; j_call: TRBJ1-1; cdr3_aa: CASSPRDRREAFF; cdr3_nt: TGTGCCAGCAGCCCCCGGGACAGGCGGGAAGCTTTCTTT
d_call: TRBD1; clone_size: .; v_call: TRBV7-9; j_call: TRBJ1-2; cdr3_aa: CASSVGQGGGYTF; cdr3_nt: TGTGCCAGCAGCGTGGGACAGGGCGGAGGCTACACCTTC
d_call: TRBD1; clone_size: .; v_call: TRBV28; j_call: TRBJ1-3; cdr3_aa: CASSFLDRPGNTIYF; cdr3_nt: TGTGCCAGCAGTTTCTTGGACAGGCCTGGAAACACCATATATTTT
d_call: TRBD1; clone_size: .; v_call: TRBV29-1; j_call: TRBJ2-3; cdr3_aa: CSVELTGGVTDTQYF; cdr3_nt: TGCAGCGTTGAATTGACAGGGGGCGTCACAGATACGCAGTATTTT
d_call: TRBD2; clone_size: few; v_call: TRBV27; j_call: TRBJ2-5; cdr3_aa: CASRAPGLAGGQRETQYF; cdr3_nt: TGTGCCAGCAGAGCCCCGGGACTAGCGGGGGGGCAACGGGAGACCCAGTACTTC
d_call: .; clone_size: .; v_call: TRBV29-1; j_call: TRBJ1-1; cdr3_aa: CSVEGRVTEAFF; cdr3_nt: TGCAGCGTTGAGGGCAGGGTCACTGAAGCTTTCTTT
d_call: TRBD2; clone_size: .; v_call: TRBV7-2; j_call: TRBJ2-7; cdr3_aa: CASSPSAASGGNEQYF; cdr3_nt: TGTGCCAGCAGCCCATCGGCGGCTAGCGGGGGCAACGAGCAGTACTTC
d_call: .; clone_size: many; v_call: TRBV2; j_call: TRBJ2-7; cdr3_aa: CASRQGVSYEQYF; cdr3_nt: TGTGCCAGCAGACAGGGTGTTAGCTACGAGCAGTACTTC